This record looks at one T cell receptor (beta chain) sequence and its context. This clone was observed a single time. Its antigen is currently not known. No quality values exist for individual bases; no much larger clone is one base distant. This sample includes further DNA sequences coding for the same CDR3. The sample is drawn from a study of blood T cell repertoires in COVID-19 (dated by TCRdb to about 2020). Study-wide context: Samples covering the acute and convalescent phases of COVID-19 were provided by collaborators in the United States, Italy and Spain. Subjects who had been exposed to COVID-19, were actively infected with it, or had recovered from it provided the deeply sampled blood TCRbeta repertoires that made up the dataset. Sample metadata almost always included a de-identified subject ID, COVID-19 status, age in years and sex. The material from the prospective study consisted of cDNA or gDNA derived from T cells, B-cell-depleted T cells, or PBMCs. Where HLA class I and class II types were available, the types were taken from metadata supplied by the sample provider, not from assay-based typing. Samples came from the ongoing ImmuneRACE study (first 160 participants) plus 1,254 subjects from 6 global collaborators. The repertoires were released in a freely available public database meant as a resource for research on the immune response to SARS-CoV-2.

Paper-wide results and their limitations: The amount of clinical and demographic metadata varied by source and participant and was provided uncurated.

The immunoSEQ Assay, a bias-controlled multiplex PCR, was used to amplify TCRbeta CDR3 regions from genomic DNA. The published analysis was carried out like this. Within the assay, amplification of reference gene primers was used to estimate how many nucleated cells each sample contained. To quantify the absolute abundance of each unique TCRbeta CDR3 rearrangement, sequence reads were collapsed and filtered. For each sample, productive Simpson clonality was calculated as the square root of Simpson's diversity index across productive rearrangements. TCRdb provides this immuneACCESS table in a form limited to in-frame rearrangements. Some clones are lacking; in checked studies, under half of them reflect an unresolved V gene, and why the rest are absent is not known. That table furnishes V, J and clone size, whereas the DNA furnished D and trimming. The table for this sample lists approximately 260,000 clones; 80% to 90% of them were counted only once. Roughly 11% of the sample is held by the ten biggest clonotypes.

As encoded in the germline V gene, CDR1 is KGHSH while CDR2 is LQKENI. Germline trimming amounts to 3 bases on V and 5 bases on J, with 2 as the count of junction bases outside the gene matches. Reading from cysteine to phenylalanine, the CDR3 counts 13 amino acids. Only CDR3 DNA remains: 39 bases, in frame from the first base. Collaborating institutions collected whole blood in K2EDTA tubes following their own protocols. For TCRbeta analysis, collaborators shipped samples as frozen whole blood, isolated PBMCs, or DNA extracted from either of those sample types. This chain is built from TRBV18 and TRBJ1-2; TRBD1 matches 8 bases in the middle. Input material: peripheral blood. The TCR was taken from a woman in her 70s with acute or convalescent COVID-19. DNA sequence: TGTGCCAGCTCACCGGACAGGGTGTATGGCTACACCTTC. The resulting protein is CASSPDRVYGYTF.